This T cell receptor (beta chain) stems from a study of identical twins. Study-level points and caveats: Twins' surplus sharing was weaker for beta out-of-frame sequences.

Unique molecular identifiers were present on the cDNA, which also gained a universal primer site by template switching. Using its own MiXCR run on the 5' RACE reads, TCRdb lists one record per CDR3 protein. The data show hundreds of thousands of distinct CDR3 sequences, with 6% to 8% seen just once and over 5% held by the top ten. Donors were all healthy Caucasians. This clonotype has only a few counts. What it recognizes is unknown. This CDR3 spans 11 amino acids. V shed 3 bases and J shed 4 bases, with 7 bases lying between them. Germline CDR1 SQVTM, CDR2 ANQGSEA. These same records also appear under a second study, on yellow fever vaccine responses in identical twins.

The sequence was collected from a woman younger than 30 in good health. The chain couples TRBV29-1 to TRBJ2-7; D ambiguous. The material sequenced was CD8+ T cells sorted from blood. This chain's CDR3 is CSVEETYEQYF. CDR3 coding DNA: TGCAGCGTTGAGGAGACTTACGAGCAGTACTTC.